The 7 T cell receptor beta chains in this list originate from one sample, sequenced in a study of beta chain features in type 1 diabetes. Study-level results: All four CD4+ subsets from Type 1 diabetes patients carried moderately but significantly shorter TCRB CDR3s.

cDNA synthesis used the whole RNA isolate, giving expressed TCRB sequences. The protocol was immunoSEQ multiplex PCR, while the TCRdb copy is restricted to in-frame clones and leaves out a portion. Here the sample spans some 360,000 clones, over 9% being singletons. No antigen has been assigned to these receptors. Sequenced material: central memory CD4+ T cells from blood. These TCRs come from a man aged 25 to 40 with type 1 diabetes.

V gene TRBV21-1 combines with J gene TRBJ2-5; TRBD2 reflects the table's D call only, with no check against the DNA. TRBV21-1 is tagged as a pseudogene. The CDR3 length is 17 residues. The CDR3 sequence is CARPRGLARFETGAQYF. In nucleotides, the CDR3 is TGTGCCAGACCACGGGGACTAGCTCGATTTGAGACGGGTGCCCAGTACTTC.

The CDR3 region has the DNA TGTGCCAGCAGCTTAGCGGGGGACAGGGGCTATGGCTACACCTTC. Protein product: CASSLAGDRGYGYTF. The V and J genes are TRBV7-9 and TRBJ1-2; 10 bases map to TRBD1. The CDR3 is made up of 15 amino acids. CDR1 is SEHNR, CDR2 FQNEAQ, per germline (reference sequence). J was trimmed by 4 bases and V by 0 bases; bases with no gene match: 2.

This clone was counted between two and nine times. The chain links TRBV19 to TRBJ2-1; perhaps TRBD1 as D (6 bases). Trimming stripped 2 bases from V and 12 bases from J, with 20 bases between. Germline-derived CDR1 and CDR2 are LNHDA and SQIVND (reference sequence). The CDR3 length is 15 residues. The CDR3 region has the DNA TGTGCCAGTAGTATAAAGCCAGGGGCCCCTTTCGGGCAGTTCTTC. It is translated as CASSIKPGAPFGQFF.

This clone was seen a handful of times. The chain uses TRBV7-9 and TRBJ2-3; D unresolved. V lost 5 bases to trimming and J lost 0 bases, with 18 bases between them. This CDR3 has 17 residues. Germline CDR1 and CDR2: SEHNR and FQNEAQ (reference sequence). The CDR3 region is CASSPLGSKESTDTQYF. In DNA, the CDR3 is TGTGCCAGCAGCCCCCTTGGTAGCAAAGAGAGCACAGATACGCAGTATTTT.

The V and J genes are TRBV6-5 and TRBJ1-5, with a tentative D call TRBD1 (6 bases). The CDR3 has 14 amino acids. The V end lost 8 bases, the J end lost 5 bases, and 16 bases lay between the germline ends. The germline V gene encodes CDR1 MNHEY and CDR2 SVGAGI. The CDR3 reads CASAGYREDQPQHF. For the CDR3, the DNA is TGTGCCAGCGCAGGCTACAGGGAAGATCAGCCCCAGCATTTT.

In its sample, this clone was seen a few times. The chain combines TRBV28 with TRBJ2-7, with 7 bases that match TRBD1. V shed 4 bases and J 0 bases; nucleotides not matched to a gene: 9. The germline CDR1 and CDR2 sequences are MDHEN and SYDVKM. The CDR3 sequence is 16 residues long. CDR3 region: CASSSFGDSSSYEQYF. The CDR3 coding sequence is TGTGCCAGCAGTTCGTTTGGGGACAGTAGCTCCTACGAGCAGTACTTC. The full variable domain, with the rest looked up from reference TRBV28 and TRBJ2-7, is DVKVTQSSRYLVKRTGEKVFLECVQDMDHENMFWYRQDPGLGLRLIYFSYDVKMKEKGDIPEGYSVSREKKERFSLILESASTNQTSMYLCASSSFGDSSSYEQYFGPGTRLTVT.

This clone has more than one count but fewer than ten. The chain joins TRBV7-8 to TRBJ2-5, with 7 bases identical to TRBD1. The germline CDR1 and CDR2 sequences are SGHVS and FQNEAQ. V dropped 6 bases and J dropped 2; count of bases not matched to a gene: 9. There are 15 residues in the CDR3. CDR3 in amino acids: CASRRPGQSQETQYF. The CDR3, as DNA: TGTGCCAGCAGACGCCCGGGACAGTCTCAAGAGACCCAGTACTTC.